The following is a T cell receptor (beta chain) sequence with its context. This record comes from a study of blood T cell repertoires in COVID-19. Study overall: Sites across the United States, Italy and Spain contributed samples from acute and convalescent COVID-19. PBMCs, B-cell-depleted T cells, or T cells provided the cDNA or gDNA that made up the material.

From germline, CDR1 is SQVTM and CDR2 ANQGSEA. CDR3 length: 12 amino acids. V was pared by 8 bases and J by 4 bases, with 14 bases between. In the source study's methods: Reference gene primers were amplified, and this amplification served to estimate nucleated cell counts. Produced via immunoSEQ multiplex PCR; TCRdb's table is partial and in-frame only. V and J calls plus clone size are reproduced from that table; the DNA served to infer D and trimming. This table has under 300,000 clones, around 90% appearing once. The TCR was taken from a man aged 55 to 70 who had recovered from COVID-19. Sequenced: peripheral blood. The J gene is TRBJ2-5, the V gene TRBV29-1; D gene unclear. CDR3 sequence (DNA): TGCAGCTGGGTCCGGAGAGGAGAGACCCAGTACTTC. Translated: CSWVRRGETQYF.